The source of this TCR beta chain is a study of OX40 agonist ivuxolimab in advanced cancers. Blood was sampled at baseline, cycle 4 day 1, and cycle 7 day 1. Assay: immunoSEQ multiplex PCR; the TCRdb copy retains only in-frame clones and omits some. The sample has tens of thousands of clones; 89% are singletons. The CDR3 has 15 residues. V dropped 5 bases and J dropped 4; count of bases not matched to a gene: 10. Germline lookup yields CDR1 SGHAT and CDR2 FQNNGV. The input for sequencing was CD4+ or CD8+ T cells sorted from blood, taken in a trial of the OX40 agonist ivuxolimab. The clonotype comes from an adult with an advanced solid tumor such as melanoma, head and neck, liver or kidney cancer. V usage is TRBV11-2 and J usage is TRBJ1-2; TRBD1 agrees at 7 bases. The CDR3 spells CASSPRTGVSYGYTF. CDR3 bases: TGTGCCAGCAGCCCTCGGACAGGTGTTAGCTATGGCTACACCTTC.